The present entry profiles one T cell receptor beta chain with its context. The data derive from a study of blood T cell repertoires in COVID-19. Study-wide background: Donors in the United States, Italy and Spain gave samples during acute or convalescent COVID-19. T cells, B-cell-depleted T cells, or PBMCs supplied cDNA or gDNA.

The data were produced by immunoSEQ multiplex PCR, yet TCRdb's version contains in-frame clones alone and is incomplete. The sample gives 250,000 to 350,000 clones, 75% to 90% of which show up once; 3% is in the top ten. Germline CDR1 and CDR2: MDHEN and SYDVKM. V was clipped by 3 bases and J by 3 bases, with 15 bases between them. The CDR3 runs 16 residues. This rearrangement joins TRBV28 to TRBJ1-5, with unresolved D. The sample comprised peripheral blood. This TCR was sampled from a young woman with active or convalescent COVID-19. CDR3 sequence (DNA): TGTGCCAGCAGTTTCCTAGCCGGGGAGGACAATCAGCCCCAGCATTTT. Amino acid sequence: CASSFLAGEDNQPQHF.